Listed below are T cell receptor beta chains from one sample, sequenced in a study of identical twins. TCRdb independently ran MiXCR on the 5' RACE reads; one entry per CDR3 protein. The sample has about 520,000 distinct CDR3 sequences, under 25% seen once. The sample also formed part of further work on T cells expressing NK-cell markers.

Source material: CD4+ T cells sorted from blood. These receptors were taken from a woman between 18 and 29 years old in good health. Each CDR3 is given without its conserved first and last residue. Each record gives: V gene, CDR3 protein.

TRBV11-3 ASAGGVRNEQF
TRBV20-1 SARDLGLAGSSYEQY
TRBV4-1 ASSQSPGYSYEQY
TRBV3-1 ATSKRGRSYNEQF
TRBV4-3 ASSQGATAENQPQH
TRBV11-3 ASSPGGASYEQY
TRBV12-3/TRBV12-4 ASSFSSGGLQETQY
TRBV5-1 ASSLVAGPYNEQF
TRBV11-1 ASSSPQPGPSGANVLT
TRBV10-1 ASSERETGELF
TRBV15 ATSSSGQVAKNIQY
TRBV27 ASRVGQTGNEKLF
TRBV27 ASRSTSGRAREQY
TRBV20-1 SGNSRGGLEQF
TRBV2 ASIFGGNEKLF
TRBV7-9 ASSLGSGTATGSPLH
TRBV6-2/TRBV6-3 ASSRPVESRYNEQF
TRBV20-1 SASLTVNTEAF
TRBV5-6 ASSPNRGQKQY
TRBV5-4 ASSGGYGSGSSDEQF
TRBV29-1 SVESSPGTQY
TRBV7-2 ASSLGVGRETQY
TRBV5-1 ASSLQLASEQF
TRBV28 ASSLPSGSGELF
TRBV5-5 ASSGFSGSTDTQY
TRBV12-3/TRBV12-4 ASNRGGFYEQY
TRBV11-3 ASSLEERETQY
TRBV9 ASSRGGVNGNTIY
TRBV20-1 SAKITYTEAF
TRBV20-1 SALHRYEQY
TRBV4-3 ASSPGPPQGADSPLH
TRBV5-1 ASSTSRGGHEQY
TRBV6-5 ASSYIGGAYEQY
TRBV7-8 ASSPGLAGYNEQF
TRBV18 ASSPGTSGRETQY
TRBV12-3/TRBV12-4 ASSSDRVGLGEQY
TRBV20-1 SARRGTTYEQY
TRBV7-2 ASSWGLAEETQY
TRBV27 ASSSSTRPAGNEQY
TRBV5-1 ASSSRDTSRTDTQY
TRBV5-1 ASSLSSGSGRISYNEQF
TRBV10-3 AISDYRAGSSYNEQF
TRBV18 ASSYGPQETQY
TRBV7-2 ASSLKREGNSPLH
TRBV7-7 ASSQAPTSADTQY
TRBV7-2 ASSYRPFSSSTDTQY
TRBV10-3 AISEPTYGYT
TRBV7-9 ASSFGHQNIQY
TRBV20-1 SARTSGGDTQY
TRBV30 AWSVGAGEQF
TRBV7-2 ASSFLLNTGANVLT
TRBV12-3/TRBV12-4 ASSWGETQY
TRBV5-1 ASSSVVGFGEQY
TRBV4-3 ASSQLAANTEAF
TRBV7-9 ASSLPSNYGYT
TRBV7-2 ASTRGTSFSEQY
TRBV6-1 ASSKITTGELF